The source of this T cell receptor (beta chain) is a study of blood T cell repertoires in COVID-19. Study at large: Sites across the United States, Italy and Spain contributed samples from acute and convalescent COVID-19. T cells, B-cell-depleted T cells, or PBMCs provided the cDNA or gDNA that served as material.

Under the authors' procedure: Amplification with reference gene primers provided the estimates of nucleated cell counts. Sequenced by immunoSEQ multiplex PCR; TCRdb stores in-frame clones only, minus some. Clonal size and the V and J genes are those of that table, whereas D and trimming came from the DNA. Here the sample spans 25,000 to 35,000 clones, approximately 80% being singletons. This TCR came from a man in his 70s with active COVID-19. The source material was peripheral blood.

This CDR3 is CASSQDSSGGLYNEQFF. CDR3 DNA sequence: TGTGCCAGCAGCCAAGATTCCAGCGGGGGACTCTACAATGAGCAGTTCTTC. This chain links TRBV4-2 with TRBJ2-1; TRBD2 aligns across 8 bases. V was pared by 0 bases and J by 3 bases, with 7 bases of the junction left unmatched. Germline-derived CDR1 and CDR2 are LGHNA and YNFKEQ. The CDR3 length is 17 residues.